The present TCR beta chain was sequenced within a study of blood T cell repertoires in COVID-19. Whole-study context: Sources were T cells, B-cell-depleted T cells, or PBMCs; the material itself was cDNA or gDNA.

Which cohort a participant joined came from the clinical history participants gave. Exposed enrollees had met someone with a PCR-confirmed or clinician-diagnosed COVID-19 case at some point within the 2 weeks before study entry. The J segment lost 2 bases and the V segment lost 4 bases, leaving 8 bases of the junction unmatched. Germline values: CDR1 SGDLS, CDR2 YYNGEE. The CDR3 consists of 16 residues. In the source study's methods: The authors estimated nucleated cell counts from reference gene primer amplification. Sequencing used immunoSEQ multiplex PCR; TCRdb keeps in-frame clones, though not all of them. From that table come the V and J calls and clone size; the DNA was used to work out D and trimming. The sample includes hundreds of thousands of clones, about nine tenths of them seen just once.

V usage is TRBV9 and J usage is TRBJ2-7, with 11 bases identical to TRBD1. The sequenced material came from PBMCs or T cells enriched from blood (not recorded which). The TCR comes from a man between 50 and 59 years old who had been exposed to COVID-19. In DNA, the CDR3 is TGTGCCAGCAGCAATCCGGGACAGGGGGAACCCTACGAGCAGTACTTC. This encodes CASSNPGQGEPYEQYF.